A single sample gave rise to the 25 T cell receptor beta chains below, sequenced in a study of blood T cell repertoires in COVID-19. Assay used: immunoSEQ multiplex PCR; TCRdb lists only in-frame clones, some missing. Of about 140,000 clones in the sample, approximately 84% were seen once. The sequenced sample consisted of PBMCs or T cells enriched from blood (not recorded which). These receptors all come from a man in his forties or fifties in a cohort exposed to, infected with or recovered from COVID-19 (not recorded which).

The genes are TRBV5-5 and TRBJ2-2; 16 nucleotides line up with TRBD2. The germline V gene has CDR1 SGHKS and CDR2 YYEKEE (reference sequence). The CDR3 runs to 17 residues. Losses at the gene ends were 7 bases for V and 4 bases for J; bases not matched to a gene: 7. As DNA, the CDR3 is TGTGCCAGCGCGGGACTAGCGGGGGGGCGGAGCACCGGGGAGCTGTTTTTT. Its translation is CASAGLAGGRSTGELFF. The entire variable domain, with the rest obtained from reference TRBV5-5 and TRBJ2-2, is as follows: DAGVTQSPTHLIKTRGQQVTLRCSPISGHKSVSWYQQVLGQGPQFIFQYYEKEERGRGNFPDRFSARQFPNYSSELNVNALLLGDSALYLCASAGLAGGRSTGELFFGEGSRLTVL.

V gene TRBV28 combines with J gene TRBJ2-3; possible D gene TRBD1, 5 bases. Germline CDR1 is MDHEN and CDR2 is SYDVKM. This CDR3 spans 13 amino acids. Trimming removed 4 bases from V and 6 bases from J, with 11 bases in between. The CDR3, as DNA: TGTGCCAGCAGTTATGGGGCCGTGGATACGCAGTATTTT. Translation gives CASSYGAVDTQYF.

This chain joins TRBV28 and TRBJ2-7; D remains ambiguous. The CDR3 is 13 amino acids. Looked up from germline, CDR1 is MDHEN and CDR2 is SYDVKM. The V and J ends lost 6 bases and 6 bases respectively, with 15 bases between them. The CDR3 is CASSLTPTREQYF. The CDR3 nucleotides read TGTGCCAGCAGCTTAACCCCTACGCGCGAGCAGTACTTC.

This chain connects TRBV5-1 to TRBJ2-7; perhaps TRBD1 as D (5 bases). V shed 4 bases and J shed 0 bases, with 11 bases lying between them. CDR1 and CDR2 from the germline V gene are SGHRS and YFSETQ. CDR3 length: 14 residues. Here the CDR3 DNA reads TGCGCCAGCAGCCCAGGGCCCGGCTCCTACGAGCAGTACTTC. Protein product: CASSPGPGSYEQYF. The variable domain in full, with the rest retrieved from reference TRBV5-1 and TRBJ2-7, is KAGVTQTPRYLIKTRGQQVTLSCSPISGHRSVSWYQQTPGQGLQFLFEYFSETQRNKGNFPGRFSGRQFSNSRSEMNVSTLELGDSALYLCASSPGPGSYEQYFGPGTRLTVT.

The chain is built from TRBV27 and TRBJ1-6, with TRBD1 as a possible D gene (5 bases). V was shortened by 3 bases and J by 13 bases, with 10 bases between the two germline ends. The germline CDR1 and CDR2 sequences are MNHEY and SMNVEV (reference sequence). CDR3 size: 12 residues. The CDR3 loop reads CASSLGPQPLHF. The CDR3 region has the DNA TGTGCCAGCAGTTTGGGGCCCCAGCCCCTCCACTTT.

This chain connects TRBV27 to TRBJ2-7; TRBD2 might be the D (5 bases). CDR3 length: 14 amino acids. V shed 3 bases and J shed 6 bases, with 15 bases lying between them. Germline CDR1 is MNHEY and CDR2 is SMNVEV (reference sequence). DNA for the CDR3: TGTGCCAGCAGTTTGGTCGGGATAAGCGGCGAGCAGTACTTC. Protein sequence: CASSLVGISGEQYF.

J is TRBJ1-6 and V is TRBV4-1, with D perhaps TRBD1 (6 bases). CDR1 and CDR2 (germline): MGHRA, YSYEKL. The CDR3 is made up of 16 amino acids. Trimming took off 2 bases at V and 4 bases at J, with 12 bases between the two ends. CDR3 sequence: CASSQKQGVYNSPLHF. In DNA form, the CDR3 reads TGCGCCAGCAGCCAAAAACAGGGTGTATATAATTCACCCCTCCACTTT.

V is TRBV27 and J is TRBJ2-1, with 12 positions matching TRBD2. Germline trimming cut 9 bases from V and 9 bases from J; bases unmatched to any gene: 3. The CDR3 contains 12 residues. CDR1 is MNHEY, CDR2 SMNVEV, per germline (reference sequence). This CDR3 reads CASGLAGREQFF. The CDR3 DNA reads TGTGCCAGTGGACTAGCGGGACGTGAGCAGTTCTTC.

CDR3 coding DNA: TGTGCCAGCAGCAAAGGACTAGCGGGAGCTGGGAATGAGCAGTTCTTC. Translated: CASSKGLAGAGNEQFF. This chain links TRBV7-6 with TRBJ2-1, with TRBD2 matching over 13 bases. CDR1 is SGHVS and CDR2 is FNYEAQ in the germline V gene. Trimming took 5 bases from V and 7 from J; bases not matched to a gene: 8. The CDR3 is 16 amino acids.

J is TRBJ1-5 and V is TRBV7-9; D not certain. Trimming left V 1 base short and J 1 base short, with 5 bases between. CDR1 is SEHNR, CDR2 FQNEAQ, per germline (reference sequence). The CDR3 is 14 amino acids. The CDR3 sequence: CASSLGPSNQPQHF. The CDR3 nucleotides are TGTGCCAGCAGCTTAGGGCCCAGCAATCAGCCCCAGCATTTT.

The rearrangement uses TRBV19 and TRBJ2-5; D possibly corresponds to TRBD2 (6 bases). Germline assignment: CDR1 LNHDA and CDR2 SQIVND (reference sequence). This CDR3 region has 15 residues. Trimming removed 4 bases from V and 3 bases from J, with 15 bases in between. This chain's CDR3 is CASSRRGADKETQYF. The CDR3 nucleotides read TGTGCCAGTAGTAGGAGGGGAGCGGACAAAGAGACCCAGTACTTC.

CDR3 sequence reads: CASSPREFNYGYTF. CDR3 DNA: TGTGCCAGCTCACCACGCGAGTTTAACTATGGCTACACCTTC. V and J are TRBV18 and TRBJ1-2; D call uncertain. The CDR3 covers 14 residues. CDR1 KGHSH and CDR2 LQKENI come from the germline V gene. Trimming left V 1 base short and J 1 base short, with 7 bases between.

This clone was picked up a small number of times. The gene calls are TRBV7-2 and TRBJ2-2, with D possibly being TRBD1 (5 bases). This CDR3 has 13 amino acids. Germline V gives CDR1 SGHTA, CDR2 FQGNSA. Deletions cut 3 bases from V and 4 bases from J, with 6 bases between. The CDR3 DNA reads TGTGCCAGCAGCTTTCAGGGCACCGGGGAGCTGTTTTTT. Translation gives CASSFQGTGELFF.

The CDR3 reads CASSLERDPTGELFF. The CDR3 nucleotides are TGCGCCAGCAGCTTGGAGCGGGACCCTACCGGGGAGCTGTTTTTT. The rearrangement joins TRBV5-1 to TRBJ2-2; 7 bases agree with TRBD2. V was clipped by 0 bases and J by 5 bases; unmatched bases: 4. The CDR3 is 15 amino acids. Germline CDR1 and CDR2: SGHRS and YFSETQ. The full variable domain, its missing parts supplied by reference TRBV5-1 and TRBJ2-2, is KAGVTQTPRYLIKTRGQQVTLSCSPISGHRSVSWYQQTPGQGLQFLFEYFSETQRNKGNFPGRFSGRQFSNSRSEMNVSTLELGDSALYLCASSLERDPTGELFFGEGSRLTVL.

This clone was counted between two and nine times. The V and J genes are TRBV4-3 and TRBJ1-5; 7 bases agree with TRBD1. CDR1 and CDR2 from the germline V gene are LGHNA and YSLEER. Unmatched junction bases numbered 2, after V lost 3 bases and J lost 3 bases. This CDR3 is built from 14 residues. The CDR3 sequence is CASSQTGINQPQHF. The DNA for the CDR3 is TGCGCCAGCAGCCAGACAGGGATCAATCAGCCCCAGCATTTT.

This clone came up a few times. The rearrangement uses TRBV19 and TRBJ1-6; 7 nucleotides agree with TRBD1. This CDR3 is 16 amino acids long. J lost 0 bases, V lost 5 bases, and 4 bases had no gene match. The germline gives CDR1 LNHDA, CDR2 SQIVND (reference sequence). Here the CDR3 reads CASSLQGSSYNSPLHF. The CDR3 nucleotides are TGTGCCAGTAGTTTACAGGGGAGCTCCTATAATTCACCCCTCCACTTT.

V gene TRBV2 combines with J gene TRBJ2-5; the match to TRBD2 covers 11 bases. Unmatched junction bases numbered 0, after V lost 6 bases and J lost 3 bases. This CDR3 is built from 13 residues. Per germline, CDR1 SNHLY and CDR2 FYNNEI. The CDR3 DNA sequence: TGTGCCAGCAGGGGACTAGCGGAAGAGACCCAGTACTTC. Encoded protein: CASRGLAEETQYF.

This chain connects TRBV27 to TRBJ2-1, with 7 bases matching TRBD2. Trimming took 4 bases from V and 12 from J; bases not matched to a gene: 6. This CDR3 is 12 amino acids long. Germline V gene lookup returns CDR1 MNHEY and CDR2 SMNVEV (reference sequence). Here the CDR3 reads CASSSGWGGQFF. CDR3 nucleotide sequence: TGTGCCAGCAGTTCCGGATGGGGGGGGCAGTTCTTC.

There are a few counts of this clone. The chain recombines TRBV28 with TRBJ2-7; the match to TRBD1 covers 7 bases. V was pared by 5 bases and J by 2 bases, with 15 bases of the junction left unmatched. Germline values: CDR1 MDHEN, CDR2 SYDVKM. The CDR3 extends over 17 amino acids. CDR3 loop: CASSPTLGTVYTYEQYF. CDR3 nucleotide sequence: TGTGCCAGCAGTCCGACCCTCGGGACAGTTTATACCTACGAGCAGTACTTC.

The rearrangement links TRBV10-1 to TRBJ2-2, with D maybe TRBD1 (6 bases). This CDR3 is 17 amino acids long. V was clipped by 2 bases and J by 3 bases, with 16 bases between them. Germline V lookup: CDR1 WNHNN, CDR2 SYGVQD (reference sequence). In DNA form, the CDR3 reads TGCGCCAGCAGTGAGCCCTCGAGGGGGAGCGACACCGGGGAGCTGTTTTTT. Encoded protein: CASSEPSRGSDTGELFF.

This sequence joins TRBV25-1 and TRBJ1-1; tentatively, D is TRBD1 (5 bases). The CDR3 consists of 12 residues. Trimming stripped 7 bases from V and 1 base from J, with 7 bases between. Germline-derived CDR1 and CDR2 are MGHDK and SYGVNS. This chain's CDR3 is CASNDRNTEAFF. CDR3 DNA: TGTGCCAGCAATGACAGGAACACTGAAGCTTTCTTT.

The V call is TRBV15, the J call TRBJ1-3; possibly TRBD1 for D (6 bases). Germline V gives CDR1 LNHNV, CDR2 YYDKDF (reference sequence). Trimming pared 0 bases from V and 3 bases from J, leaving 12 bases between. This CDR3 is 16 amino acids long. This chain's CDR3 is CATSRDIRGSGNTIYF. The CDR3 DNA reads as TGTGCCACCAGCAGAGATATCAGGGGAAGTGGAAACACCATATATTTT. The full variable domain, its missing parts supplied by reference TRBV15 and TRBJ1-3, is DAMVIQNPRYQVTQFGKPVTLSCSQTLNHNVMYWYQQKSSQAPKLLFHYYDKDFNNEADTPDNFQSRRPNTSFCFLDIRSPGLGDTAMYLCATSRDIRGSGNTIYFGEGSWLTVV.

The V and J genes are TRBV27 and TRBJ1-3; weak D call: TRBD1 (5 bases). V lost 6 bases to trimming and J lost 4 bases, with 10 bases between them. CDR1 MNHEY and CDR2 SMNVEV come from the germline V gene (reference sequence). The length of the CDR3 is 13 residues. The CDR3 nucleotides read TGTGCCAGCAGGCCTTCAGGGGGAAACACCATATATTTT. Its protein product is CASRPSGGNTIYF.

This clone was seen once. The chain is built from TRBV30 and TRBJ1-6; no reliable D call. Germline loops: CDR1 GTSNPN, CDR2 SVGIG (reference sequence). Trimming took off 2 bases at V and 3 bases at J, with 8 bases between the two ends. The CDR3 contains 14 residues. The CDR3 DNA is TGTGCCTGGAGTTCGGGTGGCTATAATTCACCCCTCCACTTT. As protein: CAWSSGGYNSPLHF.

V and J are TRBV5-4 and TRBJ1-2; 9 bases agree with TRBD1. The germline CDR1 and CDR2 sequences are SGHNT and YYREEE (reference sequence). The trim removed 3 bases at V and 2 bases at J, leaving 2 bases unmatched. The CDR3 is 14 residues long. DNA of the CDR3: TGTGCCAGCAGCTCGACAGGGGGAAACTATGGCTACACCTTC. Its translation: CASSSTGGNYGYTF.